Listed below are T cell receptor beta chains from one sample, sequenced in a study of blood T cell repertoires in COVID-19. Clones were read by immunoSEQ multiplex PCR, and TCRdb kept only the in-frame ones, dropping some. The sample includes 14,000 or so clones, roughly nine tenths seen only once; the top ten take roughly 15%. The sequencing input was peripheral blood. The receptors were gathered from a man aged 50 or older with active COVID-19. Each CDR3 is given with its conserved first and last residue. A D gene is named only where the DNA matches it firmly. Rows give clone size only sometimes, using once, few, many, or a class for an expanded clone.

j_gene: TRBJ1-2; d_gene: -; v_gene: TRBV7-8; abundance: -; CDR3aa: CASSLGQNYGYTF; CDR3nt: TGTGCCAGCAGCTTAGGACAGAACTATGGCTACACCTTC
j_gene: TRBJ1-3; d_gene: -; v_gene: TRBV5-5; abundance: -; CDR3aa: CASSLFRDSGNTIYF; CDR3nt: TGTGCCAGCAGCTTGTTTCGGGACTCTGGAAACACCATATATTTT
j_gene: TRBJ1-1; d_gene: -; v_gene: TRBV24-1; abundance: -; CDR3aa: CATSEGGVSLGISEAFF; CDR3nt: TGTGCCACCAGTGAGGGAGGGGTAAGTCTCGGAATTTCTGAAGCTTTCTTT
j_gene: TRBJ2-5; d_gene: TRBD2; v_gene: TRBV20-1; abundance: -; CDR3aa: CSASVSGLKTQYF; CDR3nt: TGCAGTGCTAGTGTTAGCGGGCTGAAGACCCAGTACTTC
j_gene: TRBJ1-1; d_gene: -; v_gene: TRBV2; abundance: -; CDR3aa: CASDGGVSEAFF; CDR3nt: TGTGCCAGCGACGGAGGGGTCTCTGAAGCTTTCTTT
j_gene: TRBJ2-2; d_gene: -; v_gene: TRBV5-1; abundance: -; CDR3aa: CASSLAGGTGELFF; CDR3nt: TGCGCCAGCAGCTTGGCAGGTGGCACCGGGGAGCTGTTTTTT
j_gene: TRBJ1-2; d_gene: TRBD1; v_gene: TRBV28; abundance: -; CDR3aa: CASSLSRTGWNYGYTF; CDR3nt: TGTGCCAGCAGTCTTTCAAGGACAGGGTGGAACTATGGCTACACCTTC
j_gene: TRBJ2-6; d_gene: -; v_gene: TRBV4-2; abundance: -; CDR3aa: CASSQGHLSGANVLTF; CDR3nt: TGTGCCAGCAGCCAAGGGCACCTCTCTGGGGCCAACGTCCTGACTTTC
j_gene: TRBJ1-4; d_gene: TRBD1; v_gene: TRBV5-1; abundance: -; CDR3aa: CASSLGPGQGANEKLFF; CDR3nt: TGCGCCAGCAGCTTGGGGCCGGGACAGGGGGCTAATGAAAAACTGTTTTTT
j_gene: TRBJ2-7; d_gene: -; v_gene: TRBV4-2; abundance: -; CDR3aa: CASSQLTTELPYEQYF; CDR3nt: TGTGCCAGCAGCCAATTAACGACGGAGCTTCCCTACGAGCAGTACTTC
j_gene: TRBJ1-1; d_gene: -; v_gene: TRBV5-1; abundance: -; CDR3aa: CASCCLLGDYDTEAFF; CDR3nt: TGCGCCAGCTGCTGTCTGTTAGGGGACTATGACACTGAAGCTTTCTTT
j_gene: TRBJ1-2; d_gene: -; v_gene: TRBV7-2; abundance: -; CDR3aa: CASSPQTAYGYTF; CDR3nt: TGTGCCAGCAGCCCACAGACAGCCTATGGCTACACCTTC
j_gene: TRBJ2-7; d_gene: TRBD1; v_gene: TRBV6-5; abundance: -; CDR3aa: CASSATGGYEQYF; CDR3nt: TGTGCCAGCAGCGCGACAGGGGGCTACGAGCAGTACTTC
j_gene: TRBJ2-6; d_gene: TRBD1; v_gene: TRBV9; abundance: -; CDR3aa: CASSVETGSGANVLTF; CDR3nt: TGTGCCAGCAGCGTCGAGACAGGGTCTGGGGCCAACGTCCTGACTTTC
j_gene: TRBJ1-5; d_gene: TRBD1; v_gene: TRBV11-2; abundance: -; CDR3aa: CASSAGQGGSQPQHF; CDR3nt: TGTGCCAGCAGCGCCGGACAGGGAGGTAGTCAGCCCCAGCATTTT
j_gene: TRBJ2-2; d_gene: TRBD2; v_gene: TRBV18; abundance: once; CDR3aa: CASSPRSLAGAPGTGELFF; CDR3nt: TGTGCCAGCTCACCCCGGTCATTAGCGGGAGCCCCGGGCACCGGGGAGCTGTTTTTT
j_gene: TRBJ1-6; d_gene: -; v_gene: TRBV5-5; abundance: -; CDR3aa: CASSLEQNSPLHF; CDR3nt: TGTGCCAGCAGCTTGGAACAGAATTCACCCCTCCACTTT